This TCR beta chain was recovered during a study of blood T cell repertoires in COVID-19 (dated by TCRdb to about 2020). Regarding the research as a whole: Samples covering the acute and convalescent phases of COVID-19 were provided by collaborators in the United States, Italy and Spain. The material from the prospective study consisted of cDNA or gDNA derived from T cells, B-cell-depleted T cells, or PBMCs. Subjects who had been exposed to COVID-19, were actively infected with it, or had recovered from it provided the deeply sampled blood TCRbeta repertoires that made up the dataset. The repertoires were released in a freely available public database meant as a resource for research on the immune response to SARS-CoV-2. The samples were drawn from the first 160 participants of the ongoing ImmuneRACE study and from 1,254 subjects provided by 6 global collaborators. Nearly every sample came with metadata listing a de-identified subject ID, COVID-19 status, age in years and sex. Where available, HLA class I and class II types were taken from metadata supplied by the sample provider and were not determined by assay-based typing.

About this clone: The antigen it binds to is not known. The sample holds no much larger clone one base away, and base qualities are not on file.

What the work shows at the level of the full study, not this receptor alone: How much clinical and demographic metadata was included differed by source and by participant, and the metadata was provided uncurated.

Including cysteine and phenylalanine, the CDR3 has 14 amino acids. Only CDR3 DNA is held: 42 bases, read in frame from base 1. V lost 6 bases and J lost 7 bases, and the count of bases not matched to a germline gene is 3. CDR1 and CDR2 are read off the germline V gene as MNHEY and SVGAGI. Each collaborating institution followed its own protocols to collect whole blood in K2EDTA tubes. For TCRbeta analysis, collaborators shipped samples in one of three forms: frozen whole blood, isolated PBMCs, or DNA extracted from either of those sample types. The immunoSEQ Assay, a bias-controlled multiplex PCR, was used to amplify TCRbeta CDR3 regions from genomic DNA. In the source study's methods: Within the assay, amplification of reference gene primers was used to estimate how many nucleated cells each sample contained. To quantify the absolute abundance of each unique TCRbeta CDR3 rearrangement, sequence reads were collapsed and filtered. For each sample, productive Simpson clonality was calculated as the square root of Simpson's diversity index across productive rearrangements. This immuneACCESS table, as held by TCRdb, lists in-frame sequences with V and J called but not all clones. Of the missing ones, under half trace to an unresolved V gene in checked studies; the others have no known cause. The DNA gave D and trimming, while V, J and clone size come from that table. The sample yields tens of thousands of clones; 87% were counted once. Roughly 5% of the sample belongs to the ten largest clones.

The origin of this receptor is a man in his fifties or sixties with acute or convalescent COVID-19. The rearranged segments are TRBV6-5 and TRBJ1-4, and TRBD1 aligns with 12 junction nucleotides. What was sequenced was peripheral blood. The bases read TGTGCCAGCAGGAGGGGACAGGGGGCTGAAAAACTGTTTTTT. This gives the protein CASRRGQGAEKLFF.